The text below deals with one T cell receptor (beta chain). Its antigen remains unidentified. The sample originates from a study of cytomegalovirus exposure and HLA in healthy donors. TCRdb keeps only in-frame clones here, not all; method: immunoSEQ multiplex PCR. The top ten clones hold nearly 6.5% of a sample with under 150,000 clones, 70% to 90% of them seen once. Study outcomes and limitations: The authors enumerated under 200 TCR beta chains as linked to cytomegalovirus.

V lost 3 bases, J lost 5 bases, and 11 bases lay in between. Germline CDR1 is SEHNR and CDR2 is FQNEAQ (reference sequence). The CDR3 loop spans 13 amino acids. This TCR was sampled from a woman under 30 in good health and CMV-seropositive. The V call is TRBV7-9, the J call TRBJ2-7; D unclear. What was sequenced was PBMCs. This CDR3 reads CASSLWLDDEQYF. The CDR3 DNA reads TGTGCCAGCAGCTTGTGGCTAGACGACGAGCAGTACTTC.